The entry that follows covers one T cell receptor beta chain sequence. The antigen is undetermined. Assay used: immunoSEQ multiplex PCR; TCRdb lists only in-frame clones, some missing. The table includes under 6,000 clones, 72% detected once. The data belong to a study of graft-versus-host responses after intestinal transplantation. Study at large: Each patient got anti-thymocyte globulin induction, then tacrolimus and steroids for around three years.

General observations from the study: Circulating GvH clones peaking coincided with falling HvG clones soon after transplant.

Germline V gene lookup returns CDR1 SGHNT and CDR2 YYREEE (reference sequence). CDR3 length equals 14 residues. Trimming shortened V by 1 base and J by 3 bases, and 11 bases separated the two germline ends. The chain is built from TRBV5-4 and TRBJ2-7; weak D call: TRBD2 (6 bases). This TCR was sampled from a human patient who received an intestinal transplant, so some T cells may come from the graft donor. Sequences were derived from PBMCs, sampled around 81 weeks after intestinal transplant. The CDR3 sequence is CASSLRGLDYEQYF. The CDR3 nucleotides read TGTGCCAGCAGCTTGCGGGGACTGGACTACGAGCAGTACTTC.